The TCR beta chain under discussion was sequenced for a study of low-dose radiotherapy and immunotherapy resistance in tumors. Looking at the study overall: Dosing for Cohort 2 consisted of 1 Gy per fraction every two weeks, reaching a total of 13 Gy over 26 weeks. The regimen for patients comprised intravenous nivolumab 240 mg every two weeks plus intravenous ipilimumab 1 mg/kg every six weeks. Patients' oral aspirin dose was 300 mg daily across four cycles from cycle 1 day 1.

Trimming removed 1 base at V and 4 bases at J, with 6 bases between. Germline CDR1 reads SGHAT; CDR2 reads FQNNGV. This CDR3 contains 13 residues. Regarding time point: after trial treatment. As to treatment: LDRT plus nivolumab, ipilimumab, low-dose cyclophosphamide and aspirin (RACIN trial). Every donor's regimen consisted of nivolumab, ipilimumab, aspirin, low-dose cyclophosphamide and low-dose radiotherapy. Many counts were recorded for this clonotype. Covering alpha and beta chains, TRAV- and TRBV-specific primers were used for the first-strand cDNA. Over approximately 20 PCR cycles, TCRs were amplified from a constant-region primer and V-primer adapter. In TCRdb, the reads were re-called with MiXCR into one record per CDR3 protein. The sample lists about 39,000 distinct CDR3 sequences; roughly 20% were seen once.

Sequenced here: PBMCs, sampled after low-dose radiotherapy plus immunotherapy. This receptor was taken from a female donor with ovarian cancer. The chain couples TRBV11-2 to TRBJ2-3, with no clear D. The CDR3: CASSLGSADTQYF. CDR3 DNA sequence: TGTGCCAGCAGCTTAGGTTCGGCAGATACGCAGTATTTT.